The 5 T cell receptor beta chains below were found in one sample sequenced in a study of T-cell memory formation after mild COVID-19 (dated by TCRdb to the early 2020s). Receptor amplification or capture employed 5' RACE. The reads were generated on an Illumina NovaSeq 6000. Starting from the raw public reads, TCRdb applied fastp trimming at Q25, assembled clones with MiXCR and retained in-frame beta chains. Each entry is one CDR3 protein sequence, shown with its most common DNA and genes. This sample has 350,000 or so distinct CDR3 sequences in its table, and 13% of those were observed once. Of the sample, 20% to 25% falls within the top ten clones. The specimen was PBMCs or a T cell subset sorted from them (not recorded which). These receptors were obtained from a man between 18 and 29 years old who had mild COVID-19 (a few samples of this study predate the infection). The sample titles of this study are shuffled in the database, so cell type and time point are left out; the donor was told from shared clones.

This clonotype has at least ten counts. The chain is built from TRBV5-4 and TRBJ2-7; D perhaps matches TRBD1 (5 bases). V was shortened by 2 bases and J by 1 base, with 16 bases between the two germline ends. Germline values: CDR1 SGHNT, CDR2 YYREEE (reference sequence). The CDR3 has 16 residues. The CDR3 here is CASSFGFDSPSYEQYF. DNA of the CDR3: TGTGCCAGCAGCTTTGGGTTTGACAGCCCATCCTACGAGCAGTACTTC.

The rearrangement uses TRBV4-1 and TRBJ1-2; 8 bases fit TRBD1. The J segment lost 7 bases and the V segment lost 5 bases, leaving 12 bases of the junction unmatched. The germline V gene encodes CDR1 MGHRA and CDR2 YSYEKL. There are 15 residues in the CDR3. The chain's CDR3 is CASSSRGHYGRGYTF. CDR3 in DNA: TGCGCCAGCAGCAGCAGGGGGCACTACGGTCGTGGCTACACCTTC.

In its sample, this clonotype was seen a few times. The rearrangement joins TRBV7-2 to TRBJ2-3; 12 positions agree with TRBD2. V trimming: 5 bases; J trimming: 3 bases; junction bases outside the gene matches: 3. The germline CDR1 and CDR2 sequences are SGHTA and FQGNSA. The CDR3 extends over 15 amino acids. For the CDR3, the DNA is TGTGCCAGCAGCCAGACTAGCGGGGGAACAGATACGCAGTATTTT. Protein product: CASSQTSGGTDTQYF.

This clonotype was seen more than once but under ten times. The genes are TRBV7-2 and TRBJ2-5; the D is unclear. V lost 2 bases and J 4 bases, leaving 14 bases between the germline ends. This CDR3 comprises 15 residues. Germline CDR1 SGHTA, CDR2 FQGNSA. CDR3: CASSLIGRQRETQYF. The DNA of the CDR3 is TGTGCCAGCAGCTTAATAGGGCGGCAGCGAGAGACCCAGTACTTC. Full variable domain (remainder filled in from reference TRBV7-2 and TRBJ2-5): GAGVSQSPSNKVTEKGKDVELRCDPISGHTALYWYRQSLGQGLEFLIYFQGNSAPDKSGLPSDRFSAERTGGSVSTLTIQRTQQEDSAVYLCASSLIGRQRETQYFGPGTRLLVL.

The chain is built from TRBV10-3 and TRBJ1-6, with a tentative D call TRBD1 (6 bases). The ends were cut back, 10 bases at V and 6 bases at J, with 16 bases in the middle. In germline, CDR1 is ENHRY, CDR2 SYGVKD. The CDR3 is made up of 14 amino acids. The CDR3 loop is CATTSAGVNSPLHF. The CDR3 region has the DNA TGTGCCACGACGTCGGCAGGGGTTAATTCACCCCTCCACTTT.